This is a list of T cell receptor beta chains from one sample in a study of monozygotic twins with inflammatory bowel disease. From the 5' RACE reads, TCRdb lists one entry per CDR3 protein and no DNA. Here the sample table reports around 150,000 distinct CDR3 sequences. The sample consisted of blood. These receptor sequences come from a human donor with ulcerative colitis or Crohn's disease, or a healthy co-twin of an affected twin (not recorded which). Both conserved end residues are part of each CDR3.

J | V | CDR3
TRBJ1-5 | TRBV6-5 | CASSYIYQPQHF
TRBJ2-5 | TRBV20-1 | CSARDRRKSFAWAQYF
TRBJ1-1 | TRBV30 | CAWSAMHAEAFF
TRBJ2-4 | TRBV24-1 | CATSDVGTSGKNIQYF
TRBJ2-1 | TRBV7-3 | CASSRTSYNEQFF
TRBJ1-1 | TRBV3-1 | CASSQSGLEAFF
TRBJ1-3 | TRBV7-9 | CASLAGSGNTIYF
TRBJ2-1 | TRBV5-1 | CASSSGTSGNEQFF
TRBJ2-5 | TRBV18 | CASSPRTSGAQETQYF
TRBJ1-5 | TRBV6-5 | CASSPTVRQPQHF
TRBJ2-7 | TRBV20-1 | CSARDEEGDSYEQYF
TRBJ2-7 | TRBV5-1 | CASSPRSASSSYEQYF
TRBJ2-1 | TRBV18 | CASSLAGGGYNEQFF
TRBJ2-7 | TRBV5-5 | CASSLNGVSYEQYF
TRBJ2-5 | TRBV7-2 | CASSLEGSRVEWDQYF
TRBJ1-1 | TRBV7-3 | CASNLPGLPNTEAFF
TRBJ2-1 | TRBV28 | CASSLWLAEGRSYNEQFF
TRBJ2-1 | TRBV5-4 | CASSLGSRLYNEQFF
TRBJ2-7 | TRBV6-2/TRBV6-3 | CASTPVLLVAEQYF
TRBJ1-3 | TRBV6-1 | CASSSDRASSPIYF
TRBJ2-2 | TRBV7-9 | CASSSGTSAVGELFF
TRBJ2-1 | TRBV5-4 | CASRRDRGYNEQFF
TRBJ2-7 | TRBV7-2 | CASSLEEGGPYEQYF
TRBJ1-1 | TRBV29-1 | CSVRGRGSVAFF
TRBJ2-1 | TRBV11-1 | CASSLGTGGFYEQFF
TRBJ1-1 | TRBV5-1 | CASSWTGGTEAFF
TRBJ2-3 | TRBV6-2/TRBV6-3 | CASSFKTEGHPSTDTQYF
TRBJ2-1 | TRBV27 | CASRGTSAHNEQFF
TRBJ1-1 | TRBV5-1 | CASSLTTGGSMNTEAFF
TRBJ2-2 | TRBV24-1 | CATSDQTKREGYTGELFF
TRBJ2-2 | TRBV7-2 | CASSFSGIRTGELFF
TRBJ1-2 | TRBV5-1 | CASSLEAVNYGYTF
TRBJ1-1 | TRBV5-6 | CASSPDPSGETEAFF
TRBJ2-7 | TRBV7-6 | CASSLVGGMESWHEQYF
TRBJ2-1 | TRBV11-2 | CASSRGLAGGEEQFF
TRBJ2-1 | TRBV5-1 | CASSLESPGQGYNEQFF
TRBJ1-2 | TRBV27 | CASSLPGVNYGYTF
TRBJ1-5 | TRBV5-1 | CASSLGTAQPQHF
TRBJ2-1 | TRBV24-1 | CATSEQGNHEQFF
TRBJ2-2 | TRBV29-1 | CSVEDGAIAGELFF
TRBJ2-3 | TRBV7-8 | CASSSGLAGTRFTDTQYF
TRBJ2-7 | TRBV27 | CASSLDAPGQGSSYEQYF
TRBJ2-1 | TRBV5-1 | CASSLLASGSYNEQFF